This T cell receptor (beta chain) was identified in a study of T cell responses to AZD1222 COVID-19 vaccine. Findings of the study overall: Spike as a whole was targeted by vaccine-associated CD4 TCRs, dominant at 160-218 and 743-854. The number of AZD1222 recipients seropositive at baseline was only six.

Assay: immunoSEQ multiplex PCR; the TCRdb copy retains only in-frame clones and omits some. The sample consists of tens of thousands of clones, 80% of them appearing once. A remark on this clone: Its antigen is unknown.

With 4 bases removed from V and 0 bases from J, the gap between germline ends came to 13 bases. This CDR3 region has 17 residues. Germline CDR1 reads KGHSH; CDR2 reads LQKENI. Investigators merged groups given second doses at roughly 4 or roughly 12 weeks. Sample: peripheral blood, taken 28 days after the second AZD1222 dose. The chain couples TRBV18 to TRBJ1-6; no reliable D call. The source of this sequence is an adult who received the AZD1222 COVID-19 vaccine. The CDR3 loop reads CASSHPIQSSYNSPLHF. The CDR3 region has the DNA TGTGCCAGCTCACATCCTATCCAGAGCTCCTATAATTCACCCCTCCACTTT.